The 2 T cell receptor beta chains presented below share a single source sample, sequenced in a study of PD-1 blockade in classical Hodgkin lymphoma. TCRdb keeps only in-frame clones here, not all; method: immunoSEQ multiplex PCR. In the table there are some 64,000 clones, about 87% of which are singletons. Exposure to brentuximab vedotin varied, and each patient had relapsed following autologous stem cell transplantation. This specimen was peripheral blood mononuclear cells (PBMCs), taken at baseline. The receptor set was obtained from a human donor with classical Hodgkin lymphoma.

This clone was detected only once. This chain connects TRBV7-9 to TRBJ2-7; TRBD2 matches at 10 bases. This CDR3 contains 16 residues. Germline V CDR1 and CDR2: SEHNR, FQNEAQ (reference sequence). The V gene end was trimmed by 2 bases and the J gene end by 0 bases; junction bases not matched to a gene: 4. In DNA, the CDR3 is TGTGCCAGCAGCTTAATTAGCGGGGGGAGCTCCTACGAGCAGTACTTC. Protein sequence: CASSLISGGSSYEQYF.

This rearrangement joins TRBV7-6 to TRBJ1-6; D ambiguous. Germline loops: CDR1 SGHVS, CDR2 FNYEAQ. The length of the CDR3 is 13 residues. Trimming took off 4 bases at V and 7 bases at J, with 8 bases between the two ends. Here the CDR3 DNA reads TGTGCCAGCAGCTCAGACGGGAATTCACCCCTCCACTTT. It encodes CASSSDGNSPLHF.